These 9 T cell receptor beta chains came from one sample sequenced in a study of T cell responses to AZD1222 COVID-19 vaccine. TCRdb's copy holds only in-frame clones and misses some; the assay was immunoSEQ multiplex PCR. Among 100,000 to 150,000 clones, around nine tenths were seen once, and the ten largest hold just over 3.5%. Sample: peripheral blood, taken 28 days after the second AZD1222 dose. The receptor set was obtained from an adult who received the AZD1222 COVID-19 vaccine.

The V call is TRBV18, the J call TRBJ2-1; no firm D call. The CDR3 consists of 15 residues. The germline V gene has CDR1 KGHSH and CDR2 LQKENI. V was cut by 3 bases and J by 4 bases, with 13 bases left in between. DNA for the CDR3: TGTGCCAGCTCACCTCCTTCGAGTCCGTACAATGAGCAGTTCTTC. It encodes CASSPPSSPYNEQFF.

The rearrangement uses TRBV5-1 and TRBJ2-2, with D hard to call. The V end was cut by 2 bases, the J end by 4 bases, with 3 bases between. The CDR3 covers 12 residues. Germline V gene sequence: CDR1 SGHRS, CDR2 YFSETQ. Here the CDR3 DNA reads TGCGCCAGCAGCTTTCCCACCGGGGAGCTGTTTTTT. The encoded protein is CASSFPTGELFF.

The chain is built from TRBV6-2 or TRBV6-3 and TRBJ2-5; D call uncertain. This CDR3 is 13 amino acids long. Germline lookup yields CDR1 MNHEY and CDR2 SVGEGT. V was trimmed by 0 bases and J by 5 bases, leaving 7 bases between them. The CDR3 spells CASSYSRSETQYF. CDR3 in DNA: TGTGCCAGCAGTTACTCGAGATCGGAGACCCAGTACTTC.

This clone was picked up a small number of times. The chain links TRBV28 to TRBJ2-5, with D perhaps matching TRBD2 (7 bases). The germline V and J ends were trimmed by 10 bases and 0 bases, with 18 bases remaining between them. The V gene's germline CDR1 is MDHEN and CDR2 SYDVKM. The CDR3 covers 15 residues. CDR3 in amino acids: CATTQGRGYQETQYF. The CDR3 DNA sequence: TGTGCCACTACTCAGGGGAGGGGGTACCAAGAGACCCAGTACTTC.

The rearrangement joins TRBV30 to TRBJ1-2, with a possible D match to TRBD1 (5 bases). V was clipped by 3 bases and J by 8 bases, with 13 bases between them. The CDR3 spans 12 residues. Germline lookup yields CDR1 GTSNPN and CDR2 SVGIG (reference sequence). This CDR3 reads CAWRPRETGYTF. In DNA form, the CDR3 reads TGTGCCTGGAGACCCAGGGAGACGGGCTACACCTTC.

The rearrangement joins TRBV5-6 to TRBJ2-5, with 16 bases fitting TRBD2. The CDR3 runs 18 residues. CDR1 SGHDT and CDR2 YYEEEE come from the germline V gene. Trimming removed 3 bases from V and 5 bases from J; junction bases left unmatched: 10. The CDR3 DNA is TGTGCCAGCAGCTCGGGACTAGCGGGAGGGCCCCGTCGGGAGACCCAGTACTTC. This gives the protein CASSSGLAGGPRRETQYF.

This chain joins TRBV18 and TRBJ1-1; TRBD1 agrees at 8 bases. The CDR3 totals 12 residues. Germline CDR1 reads KGHSH; CDR2 reads LQKENI. The V segment lost 5 bases and the J segment 8 bases; nucleotides outside the gene matches: 4. CDR3 in amino acids: CASSVGQGEAFF. CDR3 DNA: TGTGCCAGCTCAGTTGGACAGGGCGAAGCTTTCTTT.

Regarding this clone: Mismatch with germline at one junction end may stem from a read error. V and J are TRBV29-1 and TRBJ2-7, with 8 bases aligning to TRBD2. The CDR3 is made up of 13 amino acids. Germline CDR1 reads SQVTM; CDR2 reads ANQGSEA. CDR3 in amino acids: CSVDSGVSHEQYF. The CDR3 bases are TGCAGCGTTGATAGCGGGGTCTCCCACGAGCAGTACTTC.

The count of this clone is one. The V call is TRBV5-1, the J call TRBJ2-7; 7 positions agree with TRBD1. This CDR3 region has 15 residues. CDR1 and CDR2 (germline): SGHRS, YFSETQ. Unmatched junction bases numbered 13, after V lost 3 bases and J lost 7 bases. CDR3 region: CASSSLLQGSTEQYF. DNA of the CDR3: TGCGCCAGCAGCTCCCTCCTACAGGGGTCTACGGAGCAGTACTTC.